Below, one T cell receptor beta chain is given with its context. No cognate antigen has been identified for it. Per the germline V gene (reference sequence), DFQATT is the CDR1 and SNEGSKA is the CDR2. Reading from cysteine to phenylalanine, the CDR3 counts 13 amino acids. No DNA is given. The sample comes from a study of T cells expressing NK-cell markers (dated by TCRdb to 2018 to 2021). Concerning the study at large: In sorted CD3+CD56+NKG2C+, CD3+CD56+NKG2C- and CD3+CD56-NKG2C+ T-cell subsets from about 8 donors, TCR beta-chain repertoires were profiled. Seven of the eight sequenced donors were HCMV-seropositive and one was HCMV-seronegative. All eight donors whose samples were sequenced were randomly selected healthy volunteers, three of them men and five women. Sequencing of the libraries produced 2 x 150 bp reads on Illumina HiSeq 2000/2500, MiSeq or NextSeq.

Instrument on record: Illumina HiSeq 2000. TCR beta cDNA libraries were made by 5'RACE template switching that added a universal primer site and unique molecular identifiers. Synthesis of cDNA was primed from the TCR beta constant segment and was followed by two consecutive PCR amplification steps. The original pipeline was this. MIGEC was used to demultiplex reads and group the reads by UMI, and MiTCR was used to assemble and quantify clonotypes. To exclude erroneous sequences, any TCR cDNA sequence not supported by at least two reads was discarded. The tcR package was used for downstream repertoire analysis, and clonotypes were matched between fractions using CDR3 nucleotide sequence together with V segment. VDJmatch was used to annotate antigen specificity against VDJdb, with one amino acid substitution in CDR3 allowed. TCRdb reprocessed the sequencing reads and holds a single record per CDR3 protein sequence, with no DNA. These V and J calls derive from TCRdb rather than the authors' analysis. The sample's records list about 150,000 distinct CDR3 sequences. The ten largest account for approximately 12% of the sample.

A commercial ELISA kit detecting HCMV-specific IgG in serum was used to determine HCMV serostatus. Peripheral blood mononuclear cells were isolated from blood by Ficoll density gradient centrifugation. Points the paper makes about the study in general: It remained unclear whether the expanded NKG2C-expressing T cell clones were specific for HCMV antigens. In roughly six donors, the dominant CD3+CD56+NKG2C+ clonotypes ranked among the top 10 CD8+ clonotypes, making up about 1.0-8% of CD8+ T cells. Those dominant clonotypes were again the most abundant among CD3+CD56-NKG2C+ cells in a few donors, at about 28.3-65%.

The specimen sequenced was blood T cells: a sorted CD56 or NKG2C T cell subset, CD4+ or CD8+ T cells, or bulk PBMC T cells (not recorded which). The chain couples TRBV20-1 to TRBJ2-1; the D gene TCRdb calls, TRBD1, cannot be checked with no DNA. The TCR was taken from a man aged 18 to 29 in good health. Donor details come from another sample of the same person, matched by shared clones. The CDR3 amino acid sequence is: CSASSTGYGEQFF.